One and the same sample provided the 7 T cell receptor beta chains below, sequenced in a study of T cells of healthy individuals. Each CDR3 protein is one row after TCRdb ran MiXCR on the 5' RACE reads. This sample has more than 60,000 distinct CDR3 sequences, with about a sixth found just once. The receptor source for this set is a human donor in good health.

V and J are TRBV4-1 and TRBJ1-2; D is unresolved. The germline V gene has CDR1 MGHRA and CDR2 YSYEKL. This CDR3 has 12 amino acids. Trimming stripped 4 bases from V and 6 bases from J, with 9 bases between. CDR3 coding DNA: TGCGCCAGCAGCCTAACGGGGAATGGCTACACCTTC. It translates to CASSLTGNGYTF.

The genes are TRBV28 and TRBJ2-7, with 7 bases lining up with TRBD1. The CDR3 totals 15 residues. Per germline, CDR1 MDHEN and CDR2 SYDVKM. J was trimmed by 3 bases and V by 5 bases; bases with no gene match: 10. CDR3 region: CASSNRQGYHYEQYF. The CDR3 DNA sequence: TGTGCCAGCAGTAACCGACAGGGATATCACTACGAGCAGTACTTC.

This clonotype was observed a single time. This chain uses TRBV10-3 with TRBJ2-7, with TRBD1 matching 12 bases. From germline, CDR1 is ENHRY and CDR2 SYGVKD. Trimming took 10 bases from V and 9 from J; bases not matched to a gene: 10. The CDR3 loop spans 13 amino acids. CDR3 DNA: TGTGCCACGACCGGGACAGGGGGCAACGTGCAGTACTTC. This codes for CATTGTGGNVQYF.

The V and J genes are TRBV20-1 and TRBJ2-5; possible D gene TRBD2, 6 bases. The ends were cut back, 6 bases at V and 2 bases at J, with 7 bases in the middle. The CDR3 spans 11 residues. Germline V gene lookup returns CDR1 DFQATT and CDR2 SNEGSKA (reference sequence). The CDR3 DNA reads TGCAGTGCAAGCGGGCAAGAGACCCAGTACTTC. Its translation: CSASGQETQYF.

The sample holds a few counts of this clonotype. CDR3 residues: CASSLEGNIQYF. The CDR3 DNA reads TGTGCCAGCAGCTTAGAGGGGAACATTCAGTACTTC. The chain couples TRBV7-2 to TRBJ2-4, with TRBD1 as a possible D gene (5 bases). V was trimmed by 1 base and J by 7 bases, leaving 5 bases between them. The germline V gene encodes CDR1 SGHTA and CDR2 FQGNSA. The CDR3 extends over 12 amino acids.

This clonotype was counted many times. The CDR3 nucleotides read TGTGCCAGCAGGGTGGCGTGGACAGGGACTTCACCCCTCCACTTT. This translates into CASRVAWTGTSPLHF. The V gene is TRBV6-1, the J gene TRBJ1-6, with 8 nucleotides matching TRBD1. The ends lost 6 bases at V and 9 bases at J; junction bases unmatched: 10. The CDR3 has 15 amino acids. Germline V gene sequence: CDR1 MNHNS, CDR2 SASEGT.

There are many counts of this clonotype. The chain couples TRBV4-3 to TRBJ2-1; D unclear. Trimming stripped 0 bases from V and 3 bases from J, with 12 bases between. Germline V CDR1 and CDR2: LGHNA, YSLEER. The CDR3 length is 16 residues. The DNA for the CDR3 is TGCGCCAGCAGCCAAGAGTCGCTGCCCCTCTACAATGAGCAGTTCTTC. This translates into CASSQESLPLYNEQFF.